This T cell receptor beta chain was found in a study of shared clonotypes between healthy human individuals. The germline V gene has CDR1 SGHRS and CDR2 YFSETQ. Trimming left V 6 bases short and J 0 bases short, with 13 bases between. This CDR3 contains 15 residues. Data came from immunoSEQ multiplex PCR; TCRdb stores just in-frame clones and leaves some out. This table has about 2.1 million clones, approximately 92% appearing once. Terminally differentiated effector memory CD45RA+ cells were left out of the naive CD8 fraction, which was CD45RO-negative and positively selected for CCR7. The V and J genes are TRBV5-1 and TRBJ2-1; D unresolved. The sequenced sample was naive CD8+ T cells from PBMCs. This clonotype originated in a man between 18 and 29 years old in good health. Some clones in this sample may be carry-over from other donors' samples. CDR3 nucleotides: TGCGCCAGCACAGGAACGTCGAGCTCCTACAATGAGCAGTTCTTC. Its protein product is CASTGTSSSYNEQFF.